What follows describes a single TCR beta chain. Trimming stripped 7 bases from V and 0 bases from J, with 12 bases between. The CDR3 contains 13 residues. Germline CDR1 is SQVTM and CDR2 is ANQGSEA. Some clones are missing from TCRdb's copy, which holds only in-frame ones; the method was immunoSEQ multiplex PCR. Here the sample spans some 45,000 clones, less than 85% being singletons. This record belongs to a study of control samples from healthy donors and cancer patients. Sequenced: blood. This chain links TRBV29-1 with TRBJ1-1, with D perhaps matching TRBD1 (6 bases). The sequence derives from a man aged 60 to 75 in good health. This CDR3 reads CSGNRVLNTEAFF. In nucleotides, the CDR3 is TGCAGCGGAAACAGGGTTCTGAACACTGAAGCTTTCTTT.